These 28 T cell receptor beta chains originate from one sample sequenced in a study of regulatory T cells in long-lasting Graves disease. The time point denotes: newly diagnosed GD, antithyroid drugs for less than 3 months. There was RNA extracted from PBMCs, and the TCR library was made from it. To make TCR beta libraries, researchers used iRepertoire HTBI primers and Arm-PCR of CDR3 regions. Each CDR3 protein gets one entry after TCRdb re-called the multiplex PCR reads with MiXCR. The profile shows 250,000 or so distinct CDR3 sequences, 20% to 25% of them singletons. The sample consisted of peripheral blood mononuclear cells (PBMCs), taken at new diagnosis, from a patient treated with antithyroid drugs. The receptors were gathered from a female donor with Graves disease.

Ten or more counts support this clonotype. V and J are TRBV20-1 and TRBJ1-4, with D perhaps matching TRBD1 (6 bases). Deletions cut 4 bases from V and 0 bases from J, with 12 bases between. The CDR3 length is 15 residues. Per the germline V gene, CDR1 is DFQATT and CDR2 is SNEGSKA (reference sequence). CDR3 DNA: TGCAGTGCTATTGGGCAGGGGCCAACTAATGAAAAACTGTTTTTT. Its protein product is CSAIGQGPTNEKLFF.

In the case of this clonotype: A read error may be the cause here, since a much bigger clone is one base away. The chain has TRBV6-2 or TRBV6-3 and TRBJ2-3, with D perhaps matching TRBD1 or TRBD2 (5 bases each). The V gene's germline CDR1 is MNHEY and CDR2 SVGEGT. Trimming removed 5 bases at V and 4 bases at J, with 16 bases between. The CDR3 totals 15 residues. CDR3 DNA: TGTGCCAGCAGTCCCTCCGGGACGGTCGCAGATACGCAGTATTTT. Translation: CASSPSGTVADTQYF.

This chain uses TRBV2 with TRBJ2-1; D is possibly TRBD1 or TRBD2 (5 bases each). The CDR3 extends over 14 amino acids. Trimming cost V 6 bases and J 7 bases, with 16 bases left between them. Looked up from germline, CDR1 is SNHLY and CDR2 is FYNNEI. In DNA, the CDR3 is TGTGCCAGCAGCTTCCGGGACCAAGTGAATGAGCAGTTCTTC. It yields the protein CASSFRDQVNEQFF.

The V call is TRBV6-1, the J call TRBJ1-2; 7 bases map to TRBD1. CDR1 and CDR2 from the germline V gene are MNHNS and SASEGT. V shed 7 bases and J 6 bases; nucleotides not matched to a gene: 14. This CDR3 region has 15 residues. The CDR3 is CASTIFNRGGNGYTF. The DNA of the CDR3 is TGTGCCAGCACTATCTTCAACAGGGGAGGGAATGGCTACACCTTC.

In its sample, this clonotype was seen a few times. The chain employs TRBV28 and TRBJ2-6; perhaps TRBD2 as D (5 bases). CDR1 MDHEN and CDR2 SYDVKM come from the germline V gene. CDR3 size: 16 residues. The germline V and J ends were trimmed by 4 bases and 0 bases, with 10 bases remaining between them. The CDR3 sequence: CASSSPGTSGANVLTF. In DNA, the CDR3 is TGTGCCAGCAGTTCGCCGGGAACCTCTGGGGCCAACGTCCTGACTTTC.

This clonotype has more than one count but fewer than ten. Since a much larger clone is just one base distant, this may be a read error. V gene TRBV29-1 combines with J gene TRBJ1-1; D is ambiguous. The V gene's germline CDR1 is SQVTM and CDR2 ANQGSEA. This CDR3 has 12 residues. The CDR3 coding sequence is TGCAGCGTTGAGAAGATGAACACTGAAACTTTCTTT. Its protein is CSVEKMNTETFF.

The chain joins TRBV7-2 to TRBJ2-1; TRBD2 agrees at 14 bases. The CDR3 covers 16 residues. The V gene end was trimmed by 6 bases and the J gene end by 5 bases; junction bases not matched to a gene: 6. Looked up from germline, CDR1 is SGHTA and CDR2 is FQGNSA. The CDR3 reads CASSSGTSGRNNEQFF. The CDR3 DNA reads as TGTGCCAGCAGTTCAGGGACTAGCGGGAGAAACAATGAGCAGTTCTTC.

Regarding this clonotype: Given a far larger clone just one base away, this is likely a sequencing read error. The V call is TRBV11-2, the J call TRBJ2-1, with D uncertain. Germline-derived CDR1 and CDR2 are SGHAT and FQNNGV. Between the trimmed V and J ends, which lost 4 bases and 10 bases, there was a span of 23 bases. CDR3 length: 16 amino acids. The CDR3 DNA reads TGTGCCAGCAGCTCTCCGAGAACCAATAGAACCTACGAGCAGTTCTTC. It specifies CASSSPRTNRTYEQFF.

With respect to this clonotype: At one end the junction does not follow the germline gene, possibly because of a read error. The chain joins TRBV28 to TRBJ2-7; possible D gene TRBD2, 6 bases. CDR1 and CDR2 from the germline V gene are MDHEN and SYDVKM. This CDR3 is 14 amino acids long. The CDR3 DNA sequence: TGTGCCAGCAGCTCACAGGTGGAGGGCTACGAGCAGTATTTC. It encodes CASSSQVEGYEQYF.

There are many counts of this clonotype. The CDR3 DNA sequence: TGTGCCAGCAGCCGACAGGGTGGGGACTATGGCTACACCTTC. This codes for CASSRQGGDYGYTF. V and J are TRBV19 and TRBJ1-2; 7 positions match TRBD1. Germline CDR1 is LNHDA and CDR2 is SQIVND (reference sequence). The CDR3 runs 14 residues. Unmatched junction bases numbered 10, after V lost 9 bases and J lost 3 bases.

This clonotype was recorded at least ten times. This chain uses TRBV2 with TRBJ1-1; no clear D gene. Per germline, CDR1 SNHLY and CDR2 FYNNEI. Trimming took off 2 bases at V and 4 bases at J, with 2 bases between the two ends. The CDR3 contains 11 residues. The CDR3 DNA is TGTGCCAGCAGTGAACTCACTGAAGCTTTCTTT. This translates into CASSELTEAFF.

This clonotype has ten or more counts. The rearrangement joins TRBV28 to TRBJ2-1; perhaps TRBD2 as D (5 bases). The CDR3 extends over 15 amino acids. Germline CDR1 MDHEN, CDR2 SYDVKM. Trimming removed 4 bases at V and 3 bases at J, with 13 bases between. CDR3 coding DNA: TGTGCCAGCAGTTCGGGGTGGAGGAGCTACAATGAGCAGTTCTTC. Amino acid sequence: CASSSGWRSYNEQFF.

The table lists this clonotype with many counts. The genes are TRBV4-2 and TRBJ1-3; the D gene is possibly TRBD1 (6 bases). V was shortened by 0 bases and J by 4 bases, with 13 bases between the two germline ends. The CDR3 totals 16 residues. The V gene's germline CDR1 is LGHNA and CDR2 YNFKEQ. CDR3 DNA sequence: TGTGCCAGCAGCCAAGAAGGGACACGTCTAGGAAACACCATATATTTT. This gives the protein CASSQEGTRLGNTIYF.

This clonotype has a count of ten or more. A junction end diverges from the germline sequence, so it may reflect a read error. The CDR3 reads CASSPRRLAGRAGLIF. The CDR3 DNA sequence: TGTGCCAGCAGCCCCCGCAGGCTAGCGGGGCGGGCAGGCCTTATCTTC. The gene calls are TRBV7-3 and TRBJ2-1; 9 nucleotides line up with TRBD2. This CDR3 has 16 residues. CDR1 and CDR2 from the germline V gene are SGHTA and FQGTGA.

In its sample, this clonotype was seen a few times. The CDR3 coding sequence is TGTGCCAGCAGTTTATCATTTCGGACGTCCTCTCAGCCCCAGCATTTT. Translation: CASSLSFRTSSQPQHF. The gene calls are TRBV27 and TRBJ1-5; no clear D gene. Germline lookup yields CDR1 MNHEY and CDR2 SMNVEV (reference sequence). The CDR3 covers 16 residues. V lost 0 bases to trimming and J lost 6 bases, with 15 bases between them.

CDR3 residues: CASSMGQINTEAFF. The DNA for the CDR3 is TGTGCCAGCAGCATGGGACAGATAAACACTGAAGCTTTCTTT. V usage is TRBV7-3 and J usage is TRBJ1-1; TRBD1 agrees at 7 bases. Germline CDR1 SGHTA, CDR2 FQGTGA. The CDR3 covers 14 residues. V shed 5 bases and J 2 bases; nucleotides not matched to a gene: 5.

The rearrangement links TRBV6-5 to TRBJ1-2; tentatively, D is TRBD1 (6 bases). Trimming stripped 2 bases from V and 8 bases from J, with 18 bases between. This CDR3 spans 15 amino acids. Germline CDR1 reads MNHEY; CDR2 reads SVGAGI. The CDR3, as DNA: TGTGCCAGCAGTTACGTCGGGGGCGTATCGGCGGGCTACACCTTC. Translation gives CASSYVGGVSAGYTF.

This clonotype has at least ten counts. CDR3 protein: CASRNPGLTTDTQYF. CDR3 coding DNA: TGTGCCAGCAGAAATCCGGGACTTACCACAGATACGCAGTATTTT. The chain uses TRBV7-2 and TRBJ2-3, with a tentative D call TRBD2 (6 bases). Trimming removed 6 bases at V and 2 bases at J, with 15 bases between. The CDR3 runs 15 residues. Germline V gives CDR1 SGHTA, CDR2 FQGNSA.

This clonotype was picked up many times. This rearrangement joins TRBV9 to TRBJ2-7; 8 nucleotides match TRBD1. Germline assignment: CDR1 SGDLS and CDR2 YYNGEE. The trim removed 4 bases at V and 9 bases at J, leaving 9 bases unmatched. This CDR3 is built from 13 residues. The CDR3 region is CASSPRDRLAQYF. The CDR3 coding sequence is TGTGCCAGCAGCCCCAGGGACAGGTTGGCGCAGTACTTC.

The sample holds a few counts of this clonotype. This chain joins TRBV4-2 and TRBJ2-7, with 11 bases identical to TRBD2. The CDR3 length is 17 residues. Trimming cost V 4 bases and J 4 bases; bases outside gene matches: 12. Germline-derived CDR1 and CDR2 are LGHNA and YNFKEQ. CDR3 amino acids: CASSRGVAGGNGYEQYF. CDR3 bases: TGTGCCAGCAGCCGCGGGGTAGCGGGAGGGAATGGTTACGAGCAGTACTTC.

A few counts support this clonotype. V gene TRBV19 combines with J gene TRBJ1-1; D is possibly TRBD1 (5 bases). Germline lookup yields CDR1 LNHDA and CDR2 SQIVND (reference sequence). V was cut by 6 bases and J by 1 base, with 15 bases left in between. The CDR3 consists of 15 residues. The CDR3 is CASRTIGTSNTEAFF. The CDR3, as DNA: TGTGCCAGTAGGACGATCGGGACGTCGAACACTGAAGCTTTCTTT.

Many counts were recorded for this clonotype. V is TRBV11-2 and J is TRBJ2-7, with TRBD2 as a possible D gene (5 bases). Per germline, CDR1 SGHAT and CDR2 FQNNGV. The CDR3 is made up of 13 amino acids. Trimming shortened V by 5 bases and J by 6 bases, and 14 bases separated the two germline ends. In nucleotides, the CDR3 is TGTGCCAGCAGCCAAGAGCCTGAGGGCGAGCAGTACTTC. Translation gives CASSQEPEGEQYF.

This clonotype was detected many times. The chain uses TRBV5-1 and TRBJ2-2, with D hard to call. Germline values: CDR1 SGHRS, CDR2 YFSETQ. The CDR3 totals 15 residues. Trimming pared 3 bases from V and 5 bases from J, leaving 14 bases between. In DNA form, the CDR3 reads TGCGCCAGCAGCTCTTCCGGCCCCCGGACCGGGGAGCTGTTTTTT. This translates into CASSSSGPRTGELFF.

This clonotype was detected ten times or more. This CDR3 is CASSWGFYNEQFF. In DNA, the CDR3 is TGTGCCAGCAGTTGGGGGTTCTACAATGAGCAGTTCTTC. The rearrangement uses TRBV6-2 or TRBV6-3 and TRBJ2-1; possibly TRBD1 or TRBD2 for D (5 bases each). This CDR3 comprises 13 residues. V was shortened by 4 bases and J by 3 bases, with 7 bases between the two germline ends. In germline, CDR1 is MNHEY, CDR2 SVGEGT.

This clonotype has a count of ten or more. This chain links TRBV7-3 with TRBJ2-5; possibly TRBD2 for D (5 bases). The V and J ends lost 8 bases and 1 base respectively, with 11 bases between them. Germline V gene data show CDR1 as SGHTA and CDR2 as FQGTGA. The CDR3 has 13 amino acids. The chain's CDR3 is CASGEGPQETQYF. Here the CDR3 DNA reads TGTGCCAGCGGCGAGGGCCCCCAAGAGACCCAGTACTTC. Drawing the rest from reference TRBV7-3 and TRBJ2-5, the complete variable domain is GAGVSQTPSNKVTEKGKYVELRCDPISGHTALYWYRQSLGQGPEFLIYFQGTGAADDSGLPNDRFFAVRPEGSVSTLKIQRTERGDSAVYLCASGEGPQETQYFGPGTRLLVL.

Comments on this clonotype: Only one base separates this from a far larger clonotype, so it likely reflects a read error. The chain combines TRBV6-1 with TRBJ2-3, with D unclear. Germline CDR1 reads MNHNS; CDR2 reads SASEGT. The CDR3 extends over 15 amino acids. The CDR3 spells CVSNSPSALTDTQYF. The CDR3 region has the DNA TGTGTCAGCAACTCCCCGAGTGCTCTAACAGATACGCAGTATTTT.

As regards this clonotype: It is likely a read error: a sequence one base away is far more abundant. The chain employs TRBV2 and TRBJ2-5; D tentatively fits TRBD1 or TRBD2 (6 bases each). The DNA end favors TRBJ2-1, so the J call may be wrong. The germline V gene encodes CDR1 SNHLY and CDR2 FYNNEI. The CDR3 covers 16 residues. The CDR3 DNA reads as TGTGCCAGCAGTGAAGCAGGGACACGGGGAGGAAATGGGCAGTTCTTC. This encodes CASSEAGTRGGNGQFF.

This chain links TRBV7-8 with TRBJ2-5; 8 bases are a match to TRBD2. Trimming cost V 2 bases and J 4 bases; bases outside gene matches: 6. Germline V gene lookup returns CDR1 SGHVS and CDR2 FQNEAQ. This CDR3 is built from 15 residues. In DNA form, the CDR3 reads TGTGCCAGCAGCTTACGGGGGGGCCGGGGAGAGACCCAGTACTTC. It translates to CASSLRGGRGETQYF.